Following are 13 T cell receptor beta chains from one sample sequenced in a study of T-cell memory formation after mild COVID-19. TCRdb used MiXCR to reprocess the 5' RACE reads, holding one entry per CDR3 protein. Of 350,000 to 550,000 distinct CDR3 sequences listed, about 20% are singletons. Specimen: PBMCs or a T cell subset sorted from them (not recorded which). These receptors were obtained from a man aged 18 to 35 who had mild COVID-19 (a few samples of this study predate the infection). Cell type and time point are not known.

This clonotype was seen more than once but under ten times. The rearrangement joins TRBV5-1 to TRBJ2-5, with D perhaps TRBD1 or TRBD2 (5 bases each). V dropped 4 bases and J dropped 5 bases, with 21 bases sitting between them. Germline V gene data show CDR1 as SGHRS and CDR2 as YFSETQ. The CDR3 has 16 amino acids. The CDR3 loop is CASSILEGLWKETQYF. CDR3 DNA: TGCGCCAGCAGCATACTCGAGGGGCTCTGGAAGGAGACCCAGTACTTC.

This clonotype was counted a single time. The chain joins TRBV7-8 to TRBJ1-1, with D uncertain. Germline values: CDR1 SGHVS, CDR2 FQNEAQ. CDR3 length equals 15 residues. V was cut by 2 bases and J by 6 bases, with 16 bases left in between. CDR3 residues: CASSLPQTPVAEAFF. The DNA for the CDR3 is TGTGCCAGCAGCTTACCCCAGACCCCGGTAGCTGAAGCTTTCTTT.

The CDR3 region has the DNA TGTGCCAGCTCACCACCTTGGGTGGAAACTCGGACCCAAGAGACCCAGTACTTC. Amino acids: CASSPPWVETRTQETQYF. This chain connects TRBV18 to TRBJ2-5; D is unclear. Germline V gene data show CDR1 as KGHSH and CDR2 as LQKENI. V lost 0 bases and J 1 base, leaving 18 bases between the germline ends. The CDR3 is 18 amino acids.

The CDR3 coding sequence is TGTGCCAGCAGCTTATGGGACAGGACCAATGAGCAGTTCTTC. This translates into CASSLWDRTNEQFF. This chain links TRBV7-3 with TRBJ2-1; 8 nucleotides line up with TRBD1. V gave up 2 bases and J gave up 6 bases; unmatched junction bases: 3. Germline V gene sequence: CDR1 SGHTA, CDR2 FQGTGA. This CDR3 is 14 amino acids long.

In this sample, this clonotype turned up a few times. V and J are TRBV10-3 and TRBJ1-2; unclear D gene. The V end lost 0 bases, the J end lost 8 bases, and 13 bases lay between the germline ends. CDR1 is ENHRY and CDR2 is SYGVKD in the germline V gene. The CDR3 is made up of 14 amino acids. The CDR3 region has the DNA TGTGCCATCAGTGAGTCTACACCACTTGCGGGCTACACCTTC. Its translation: CAISESTPLAGYTF.

The chain combines TRBV6-2 or TRBV6-3 with TRBJ2-7; 12 bases align to TRBD2. Germline V CDR1 and CDR2: MNHEY, SVGEGT. The CDR3 contains 16 residues. V lost 6 bases to trimming and J lost 3 bases; unmatched junction nucleotides: 9. CDR3 amino acids: CASRVTSGGRYYEQYV. The CDR3 nucleotides are TGTGCCAGCAGAGTGACTAGCGGGGGACGATACTACGAGCAGTACGTC.

This rearrangement joins TRBV2 to TRBJ1-5; D unclear. The germline gives CDR1 SNHLY, CDR2 FYNNEI. CDR3 length: 13 amino acids. Deletions cut 4 bases from V and 4 bases from J, with 8 bases between. The CDR3 protein is CASSVQENQPQHF. The CDR3 DNA reads TGTGCCAGCAGTGTCCAGGAAAATCAGCCCCAGCATTTT.

This clonotype has only a few counts. The chain recombines TRBV6-1 with TRBJ2-2, with a possible D match to TRBD1 (5 bases). The CDR3 runs 15 residues. V was trimmed by 0 bases and J by 5 bases, leaving 10 bases between them. The germline CDR1 and CDR2 sequences are MNHNS and SASEGT. The CDR3 DNA reads TGTGCCAGCAGTGAAGCGCTTCAGGGAACCGGGGAGCTGTTTTTT. Translating it yields CASSEALQGTGELFF.

The chain employs TRBV27 and TRBJ1-2; D gene unclear. Deletions cut 2 bases from V and 6 bases from J, with 10 bases between. CDR3 length equals 13 residues. Germline values: CDR1 MNHEY, CDR2 SMNVEV (reference sequence). As DNA, the CDR3 is TGTGCCAGCAGTTTAAAGGGTGTCGATGGCTACACCTTC. It encodes CASSLKGVDGYTF.

This clonotype came up many times. This chain connects TRBV4-3 to TRBJ1-2, with D possibly being TRBD1 (6 bases). CDR1 LGHNA and CDR2 YSLEER come from the germline V gene. The CDR3 length is 16 residues. V gave up 0 bases and J gave up 4 bases, with 15 bases separating them. The DNA of the CDR3 is TGCGCCAGCAGCCAAGATTACGGGGGCGGAGGCTATGGCTACACCTTC. Protein product: CASSQDYGGGGYGYTF.

The sample holds a few counts of this clonotype. The gene calls are TRBV5-4 and TRBJ2-7, with 9 bases lining up with TRBD1. The V segment lost 3 bases and the J segment 7 bases; nucleotides outside the gene matches: 2. Per the germline V gene, CDR1 is SGHNT and CDR2 is YYREEE (reference sequence). The CDR3 runs to 12 residues. CDR3: CASSSGQGEQYV. CDR3 in DNA: TGTGCCAGCAGCTCCGGACAGGGGGAGCAGTACGTC.

This clonotype was counted between two and nine times. The gene calls are TRBV28 and TRBJ2-1; TRBD2 agrees at 11 bases. The V gene end was trimmed by 3 bases and the J gene end by 15 bases; junction bases not matched to a gene: 13. Germline V CDR1 and CDR2: MDHEN, SYDVKM. This CDR3 region has 15 residues. Written as DNA, the CDR3 is TGTGCCAGCAGTTTTGGCCTAGCGGGGGGCCCGGTCCTGTTCTTC. This sequence encodes CASSFGLAGGPVLFF.

The chain joins TRBV12-3 or TRBV12-4 to TRBJ1-1; the match to TRBD1 covers 7 bases. The trim removed 5 bases at V and 0 bases at J, leaving 6 bases unmatched. The length of the CDR3 is 15 residues. CDR3 sequence: CASSQGVGLNTEAFF. CDR3 DNA sequence: TGTGCCAGCAGTCAGGGGGTCGGGCTGAACACTGAAGCTTTCTTT.